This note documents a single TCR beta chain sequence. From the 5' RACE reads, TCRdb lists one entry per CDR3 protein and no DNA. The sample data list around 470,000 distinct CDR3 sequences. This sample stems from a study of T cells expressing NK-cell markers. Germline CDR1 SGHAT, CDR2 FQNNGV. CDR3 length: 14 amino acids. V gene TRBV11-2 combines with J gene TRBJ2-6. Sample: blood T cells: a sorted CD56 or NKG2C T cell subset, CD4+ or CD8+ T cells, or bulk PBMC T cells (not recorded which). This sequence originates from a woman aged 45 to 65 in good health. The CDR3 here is CASSSIRGANVLTF.